Given below is one TCR beta chain in context. Clones were sequenced by immunoSEQ multiplex PCR, and TCRdb holds only the in-frame ones, with some missing. The sample holds about 260,000 clones, 85% to 95% seen once. These data originate in a study of blood T cell repertoires in COVID-19. Germline CDR1 SGHAT, CDR2 FQNNGV. V was pared by 0 bases and J by 4 bases, with 5 bases between. The CDR3 extends over 13 amino acids. The chain combines TRBV11-2 with TRBJ2-3; no reliable D call. The specimen sequenced was PBMCs or T cells enriched from blood (not recorded which). The TCR comes from a man aged 35-49 years who had been exposed to COVID-19. The chain's CDR3 is CASSLDLPDTQYF. In DNA form, the CDR3 reads TGTGCCAGCAGCTTAGATCTCCCAGATACGCAGTATTTT. The full variable domain, completed using reference TRBV11-2 and TRBJ2-3, is EAGVAQSPRYKIIEKRQSVAFWCNPISGHATLYWYQQILGQGPKLLIQFQNNGVVDDSQLPKDRFSAERLKGVDSTLKIQPAKLEDSAVYLCASSLDLPDTQYFGPGTRLTVL.